This T cell receptor (beta chain) was found in a study of blood T cell repertoires in COVID-19. About the research overall: Sites in the United States, Italy and Spain provided acute and convalescent COVID-19 samples. PBMCs, B-cell-depleted T cells, or T cells were the source of the cDNA or gDNA that made up the material.

In the source study's methods: Amplified reference gene primers provided the basis for estimating nucleated cell counts. Sequencing used immunoSEQ multiplex PCR; TCRdb keeps in-frame clones, though not all of them. The V and J calls and the clone size are those of that table, but D and trimming were determined from the DNA. The data contain approximately 300,000 clones, approximately 92% of them singletons. During active infection, Seattle patients enrolled and were then monitored through disease. The source material was peripheral blood. This TCR derives from a young woman with COVID-19, enrolled during active disease.

Written as DNA, the CDR3 is TGCGCCAGCAGCTGGGGACAACCGAACACTGAAGCTTTCTTT. It specifies CASSWGQPNTEAFF. This chain uses TRBV5-1 with TRBJ1-1; a possible D gene is TRBD1 (6 bases). The ends were cut back, 3 bases at V and 1 base at J, with 10 bases in the middle. Germline V gene lookup returns CDR1 SGHRS and CDR2 YFSETQ. This CDR3 region has 14 residues. The full variable domain, its missing parts supplied by reference TRBV5-1 and TRBJ1-1, is KAGVTQTPRYLIKTRGQQVTLSCSPISGHRSVSWYQQTPGQGLQFLFEYFSETQRNKGNFPGRFSGRQFSNSRSEMNVSTLELGDSALYLCASSWGQPNTEAFFGQGTRLTVV.